This T cell receptor (beta chain) was obtained from a study of cytomegalovirus exposure and HLA in healthy donors. Study results and limitations: Cytomegalovirus-associated TCR beta chains were listed, numbering 164. Evidence from a later analysis indicated that most CMV-associated TCR beta chains looked HLA-restricted.

With regard to this clone: Antigen specificity is unknown.

Trimming shortened V by 3 bases and J by 8 bases, and 10 bases separated the two germline ends. The CDR3 loop spans 12 amino acids. Germline lookup yields CDR1 LNHDA and CDR2 SQIVND (reference sequence). Primers: 60 Vbeta forward and 13 Jbeta reverse. TCRdb's table, derived via immunoSEQ multiplex PCR, lists solely in-frame clones and lacks some. In the table there are 100,000 or so clones, about 78% of which are singletons. Sequenced sample: PBMCs. This sequence joins TRBV19 and TRBJ1-2, with D possibly matching TRBD1 (5 bases). This clonotype was obtained from a woman aged 40-49 years in good health and CMV-seropositive. CDR3 bases: TGTGCCAGTAGTATCAGACAGAGCGGCTACACCTTC. Translated: CASSIRQSGYTF.